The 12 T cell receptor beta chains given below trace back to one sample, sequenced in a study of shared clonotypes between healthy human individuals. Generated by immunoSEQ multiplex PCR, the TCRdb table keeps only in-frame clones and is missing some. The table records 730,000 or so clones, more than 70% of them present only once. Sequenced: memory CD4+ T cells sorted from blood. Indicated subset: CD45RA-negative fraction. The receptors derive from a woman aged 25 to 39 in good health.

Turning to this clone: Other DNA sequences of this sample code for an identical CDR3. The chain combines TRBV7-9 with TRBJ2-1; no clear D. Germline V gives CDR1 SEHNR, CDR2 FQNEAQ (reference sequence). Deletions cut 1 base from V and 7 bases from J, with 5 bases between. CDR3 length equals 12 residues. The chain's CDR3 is CASSLVGNEQFF. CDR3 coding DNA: TGTGCCAGCAGCTTAGTGGGGAATGAGCAGTTCTTC.

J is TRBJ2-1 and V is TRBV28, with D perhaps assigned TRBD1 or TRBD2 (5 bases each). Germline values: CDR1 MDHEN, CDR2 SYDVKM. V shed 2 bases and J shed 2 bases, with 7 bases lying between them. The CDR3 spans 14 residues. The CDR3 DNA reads TGTGCCAGCAGTTTAGGGGGTACCTACAATGAGCAGTTCTTC. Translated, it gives CASSLGGTYNEQFF.

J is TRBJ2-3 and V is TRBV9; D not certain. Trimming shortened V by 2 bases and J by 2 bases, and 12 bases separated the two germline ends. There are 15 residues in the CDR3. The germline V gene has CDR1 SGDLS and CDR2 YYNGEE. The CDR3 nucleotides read TGTGCCAGCAGCGTGGGTCCATCATACACAGATACGCAGTATTTT. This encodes CASSVGPSYTDTQYF.

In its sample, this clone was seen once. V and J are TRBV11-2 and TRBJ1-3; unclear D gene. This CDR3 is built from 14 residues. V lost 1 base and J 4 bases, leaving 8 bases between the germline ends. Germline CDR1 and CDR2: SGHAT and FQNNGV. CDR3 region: CASSLGYTGNTIYF. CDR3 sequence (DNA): TGTGCCAGCAGCTTAGGCTATACAGGAAACACCATATATTTT.

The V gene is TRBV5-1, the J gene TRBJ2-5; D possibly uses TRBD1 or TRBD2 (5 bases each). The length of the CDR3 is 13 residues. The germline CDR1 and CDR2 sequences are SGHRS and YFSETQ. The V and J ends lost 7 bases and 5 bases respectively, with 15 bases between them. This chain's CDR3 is CASVEVGVETQYF. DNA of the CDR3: TGCGCCAGCGTGGAGGTAGGGGTGGAGACCCAGTACTTC. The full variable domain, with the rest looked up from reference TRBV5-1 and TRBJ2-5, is KAGVTQTPRYLIKTRGQQVTLSCSPISGHRSVSWYQQTPGQGLQFLFEYFSETQRNKGNFPGRFSGRQFSNSRSEMNVSTLELGDSALYLCASVEVGVETQYFGPGTRLLVL.

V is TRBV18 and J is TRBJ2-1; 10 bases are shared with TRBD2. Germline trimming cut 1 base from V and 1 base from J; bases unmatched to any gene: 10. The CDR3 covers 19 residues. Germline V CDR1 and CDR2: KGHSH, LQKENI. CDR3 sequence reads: CASSPRVLSGRSSYNEQFF. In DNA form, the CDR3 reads TGTGCCAGCTCACCACGCGTTCTTAGCGGGAGGTCGTCCTACAATGAGCAGTTCTTC. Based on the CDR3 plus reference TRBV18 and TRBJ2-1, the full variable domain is NAGVMQNPRHLVRRRGQEARLRCSPMKGHSHVYWYRQLPEEGLKFMVYLQKENIIDESGMPKERFSAEFPKEGPSILRIQQVVRGDSAAYFCASSPRVLSGRSSYNEQFFGPGTRLTVL.

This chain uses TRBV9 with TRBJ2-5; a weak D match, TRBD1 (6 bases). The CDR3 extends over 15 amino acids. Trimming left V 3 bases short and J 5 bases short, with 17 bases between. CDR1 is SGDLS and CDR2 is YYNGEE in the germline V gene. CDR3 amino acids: CASSAGHSLGETQYF. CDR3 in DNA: TGTGCCAGCAGCGCGGGACATTCCCTTGGGGAGACCCAGTACTTC.

CDR3 sequence (DNA): TGTGCCAGCAGTCCCTTCATAATCGGGGAGCTGTTTTTT. Protein product: CASSPFIIGELFF. The chain recombines TRBV27 with TRBJ2-2; D is unresolved. V was shortened by 5 bases and J by 7 bases, with 11 bases between the two germline ends. There are 13 residues in the CDR3. Germline-derived CDR1 and CDR2 are MNHEY and SMNVEV (reference sequence).

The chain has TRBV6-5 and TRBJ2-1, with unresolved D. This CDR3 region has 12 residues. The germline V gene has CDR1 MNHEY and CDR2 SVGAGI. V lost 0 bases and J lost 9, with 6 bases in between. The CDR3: CASSYSGSEQFF. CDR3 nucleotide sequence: TGTGCCAGCAGTTACTCGGGATCTGAGCAGTTCTTC.

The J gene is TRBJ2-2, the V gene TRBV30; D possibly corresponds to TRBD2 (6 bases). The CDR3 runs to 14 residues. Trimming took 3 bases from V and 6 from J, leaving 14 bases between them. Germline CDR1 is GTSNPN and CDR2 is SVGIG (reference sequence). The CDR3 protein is CAWSAGPWAGELFF. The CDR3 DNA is TGTGCCTGGAGCGCGGGACCTTGGGCCGGGGAGCTGTTTTTT.

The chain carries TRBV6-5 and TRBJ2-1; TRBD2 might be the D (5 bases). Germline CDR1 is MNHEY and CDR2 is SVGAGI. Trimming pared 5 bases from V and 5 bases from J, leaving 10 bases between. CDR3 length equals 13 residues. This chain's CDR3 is CASSVDGNNEQFF. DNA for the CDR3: TGTGCCAGCAGTGTGGACGGGAACAATGAGCAGTTCTTC.

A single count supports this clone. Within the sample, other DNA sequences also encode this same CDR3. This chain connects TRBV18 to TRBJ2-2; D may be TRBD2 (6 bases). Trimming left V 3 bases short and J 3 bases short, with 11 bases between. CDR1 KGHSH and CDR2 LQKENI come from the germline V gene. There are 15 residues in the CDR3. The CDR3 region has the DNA TGTGCCAGCTCACCCCCCGGAGGGGACACCGGGGAGCTGTTTTTT. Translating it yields CASSPPGGDTGELFF.